The clone carrying this T cell receptor (beta chain) has ten or more counts. The antigen remains undetermined. The data belong to a study of Graves' ophthalmopathy and Graves' hyperthyroidism. RNA transcripts provided the template for amplifying TCR beta CDR3 regions. Scientists carried out first-round RT-PCR using HTBI primers and then a second-round multiplex PCR. TCRdb reprocessed the multiplex PCR reads via MiXCR and lists one record per CDR3 protein. In the table there are approximately 210,000 distinct CDR3 sequences, 20% to 25% of which are singletons. CDR3 length equals 16 residues. Trimming took off 6 bases at V and 0 bases at J, with 15 bases between the two ends. Germline V gives CDR1 SNHLY, CDR2 FYNNEI. Study observations and caveats: Both an approximately 70% sensitivity and an approximately 76% specificity characterized the model's predictions of ophthalmopathy progression. In blood, most expanded thyroid clonotypes above 0.001 frequency were also detected.

For donors with ophthalmopathy, the disease showed moderate-to-severe activity, reached CAS ≥3 and NOSPECS ≥4, and had lasted under 3 months. Physicians reached a diagnosis by relying on clinical symptoms, serum thyroxine, TRAb, thyroid ultrasound and orbital computed tomography. The gene calls are TRBV2 and TRBJ1-5; a possible D gene is TRBD1 (5 bases). This receptor was identified in a woman aged 45 to 65 with Graves' ophthalmopathy. Sample: peripheral blood. Here the CDR3 reads CASRAGGTPSNQPQHF. The DNA of the CDR3 is TGTGCCAGCAGAGCTGGGGGTACACCTAGCAATCAGCCCCAGCATTTT.